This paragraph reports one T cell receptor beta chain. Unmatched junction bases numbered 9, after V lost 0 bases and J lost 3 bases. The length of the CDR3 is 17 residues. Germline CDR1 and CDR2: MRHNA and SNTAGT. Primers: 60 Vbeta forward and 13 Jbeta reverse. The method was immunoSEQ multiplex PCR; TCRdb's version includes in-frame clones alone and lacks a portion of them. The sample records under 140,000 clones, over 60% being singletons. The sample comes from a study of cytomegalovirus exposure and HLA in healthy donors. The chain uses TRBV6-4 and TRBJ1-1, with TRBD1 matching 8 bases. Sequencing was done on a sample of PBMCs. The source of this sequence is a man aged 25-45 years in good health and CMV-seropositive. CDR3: CASSDSKGQGTHTEAFF. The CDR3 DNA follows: TGTGCCAGCAGTGACTCGAAAGGACAGGGTACCCACACTGAAGCTTTCTTT.